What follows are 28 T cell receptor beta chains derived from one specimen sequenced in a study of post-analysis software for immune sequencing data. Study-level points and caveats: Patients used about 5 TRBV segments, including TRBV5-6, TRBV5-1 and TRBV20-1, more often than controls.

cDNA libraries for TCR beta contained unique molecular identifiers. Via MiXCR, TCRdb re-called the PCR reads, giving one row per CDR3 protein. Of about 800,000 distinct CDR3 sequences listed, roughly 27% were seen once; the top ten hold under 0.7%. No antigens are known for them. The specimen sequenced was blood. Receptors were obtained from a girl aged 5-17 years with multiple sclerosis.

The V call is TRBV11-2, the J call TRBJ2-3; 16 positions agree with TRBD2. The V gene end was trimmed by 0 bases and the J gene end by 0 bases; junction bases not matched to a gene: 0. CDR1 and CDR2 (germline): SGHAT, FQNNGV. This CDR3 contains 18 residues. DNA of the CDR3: TGTGCCAGCAGCTTAGAGGGACTAGCGGGAGGGAGCACAGATACGCAGTATTTT. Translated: CASSLEGLAGGSTDTQYF. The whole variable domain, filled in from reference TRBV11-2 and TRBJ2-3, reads EAGVAQSPRYKIIEKRQSVAFWCNPISGHATLYWYQQILGQGPKLLIQFQNNGVVDDSQLPKDRFSAERLKGVDSTLKIQPAKLEDSAVYLCASSLEGLAGGSTDTQYFGPGTRLTVL.

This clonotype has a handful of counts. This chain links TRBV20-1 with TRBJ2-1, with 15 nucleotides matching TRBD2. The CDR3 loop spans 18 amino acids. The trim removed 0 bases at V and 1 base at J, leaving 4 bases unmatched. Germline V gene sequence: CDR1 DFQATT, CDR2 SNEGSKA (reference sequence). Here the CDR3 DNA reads TGCAGTGCTAGAGATACGGGACTAGCGGGGGGTTCCTACAATGAGCAGTTCTTC. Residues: CSARDTGLAGGSYNEQFF.

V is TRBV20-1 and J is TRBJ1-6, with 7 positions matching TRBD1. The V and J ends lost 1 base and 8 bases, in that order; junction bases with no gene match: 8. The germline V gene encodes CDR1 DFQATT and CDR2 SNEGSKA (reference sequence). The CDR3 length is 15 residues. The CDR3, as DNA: TGCAGTGCTAGAGTGGGAGGACAGGCCCATTCACCCCTCCACTTT. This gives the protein CSARVGGQAHSPLHF.

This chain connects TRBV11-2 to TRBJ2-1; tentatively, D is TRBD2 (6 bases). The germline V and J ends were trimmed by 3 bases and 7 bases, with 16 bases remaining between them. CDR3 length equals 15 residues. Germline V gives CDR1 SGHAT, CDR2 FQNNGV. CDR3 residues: CASSFRLGRLNEQFF. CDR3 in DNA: TGTGCCAGCAGCTTCAGACTAGGACGACTTAATGAGCAGTTCTTC.

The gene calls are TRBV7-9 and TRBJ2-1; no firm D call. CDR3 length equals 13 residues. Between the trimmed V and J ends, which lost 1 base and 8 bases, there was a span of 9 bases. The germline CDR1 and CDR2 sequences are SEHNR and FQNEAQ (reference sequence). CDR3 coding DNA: TGTGCCAGCAGCTTAGTGTATTATGATGAGCAGTTCTTC. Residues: CASSLVYYDEQFF.

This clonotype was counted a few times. CDR3 sequence (DNA): TGTGCCAGCAGCTTAGGCTGGGCTGTGGAGACCCAGTACTTC. Its protein product is CASSLGWAVETQYF. The chain recombines TRBV7-2 with TRBJ2-5, with no clear D. Looked up from germline, CDR1 is SGHTA and CDR2 is FQGNSA. This CDR3 contains 14 residues. The V and J ends lost 1 base and 5 bases respectively, with 11 bases between them.

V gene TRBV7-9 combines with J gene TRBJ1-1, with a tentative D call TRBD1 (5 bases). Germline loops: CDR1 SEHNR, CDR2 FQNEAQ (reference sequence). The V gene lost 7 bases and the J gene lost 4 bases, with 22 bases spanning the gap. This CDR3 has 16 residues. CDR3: CASNSGVSQRLTEAFF. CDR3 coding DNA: TGTGCCAGCAACTCGGGGGTTTCTCAGAGGCTCACTGAAGCTTTCTTT.

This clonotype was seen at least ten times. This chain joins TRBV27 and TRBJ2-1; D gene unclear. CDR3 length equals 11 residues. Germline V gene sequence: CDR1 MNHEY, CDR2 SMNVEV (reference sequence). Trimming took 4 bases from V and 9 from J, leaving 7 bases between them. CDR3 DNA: TGTGCCAGCAGTTCCGGCGGTGAGCAGTTCTTC. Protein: CASSSGGEQFF.

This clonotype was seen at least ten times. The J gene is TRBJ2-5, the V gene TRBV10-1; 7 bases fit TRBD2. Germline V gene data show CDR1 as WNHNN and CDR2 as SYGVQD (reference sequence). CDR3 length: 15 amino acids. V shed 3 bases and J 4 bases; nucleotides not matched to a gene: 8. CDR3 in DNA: TGCGCCAGCAGTGATGGAGCGGGAAGTCTAGAGACCCAGTACTTC. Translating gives CASSDGAGSLETQYF.

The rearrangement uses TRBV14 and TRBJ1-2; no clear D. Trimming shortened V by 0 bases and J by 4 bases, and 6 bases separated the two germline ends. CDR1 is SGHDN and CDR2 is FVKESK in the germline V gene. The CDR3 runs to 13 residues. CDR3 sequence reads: CASSQDSFYGYTF. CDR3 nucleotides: TGTGCCAGCAGCCAAGACAGTTTCTATGGCTACACCTTC.

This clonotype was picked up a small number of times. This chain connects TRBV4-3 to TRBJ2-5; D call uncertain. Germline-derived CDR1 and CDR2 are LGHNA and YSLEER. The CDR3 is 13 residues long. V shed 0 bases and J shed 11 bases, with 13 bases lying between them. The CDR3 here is CASSQDKGREQYF. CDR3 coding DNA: TGCGCCAGCAGCCAAGATAAGGGAAGAGAGCAGTACTTC.

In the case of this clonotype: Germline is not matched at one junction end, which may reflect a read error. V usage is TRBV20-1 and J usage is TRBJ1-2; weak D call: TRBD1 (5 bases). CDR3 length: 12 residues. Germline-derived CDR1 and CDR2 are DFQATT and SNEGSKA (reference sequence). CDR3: CNALDRSYGYTF. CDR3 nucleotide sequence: TGCAATGCTCTTGACAGATCTTATGGCTACACCTTC.

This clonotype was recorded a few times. The CDR3 DNA sequence: TGTGCCAGCAGCTCGGGACTAGCGGGGGCTCTCCAAGAGACCCAGTACTTC. Protein sequence: CASSSGLAGALQETQYF. The V call is TRBV7-2, the J call TRBJ2-5, with 14 bases fitting TRBD2. The length of the CDR3 is 17 residues. Germline trimming cut 4 bases from V and 1 base from J; bases unmatched to any gene: 5. Germline CDR1 and CDR2: SGHTA and FQGNSA.

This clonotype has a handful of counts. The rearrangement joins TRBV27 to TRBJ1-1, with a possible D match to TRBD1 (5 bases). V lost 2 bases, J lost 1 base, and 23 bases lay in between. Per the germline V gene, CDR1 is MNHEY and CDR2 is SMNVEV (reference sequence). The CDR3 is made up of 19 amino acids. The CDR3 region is CASSLGLGGAGRPNTEAFF. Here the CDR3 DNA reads TGTGCCAGCAGTTTAGGTTTAGGTGGGGCAGGTAGACCGAACACTGAAGCTTTCTTT.

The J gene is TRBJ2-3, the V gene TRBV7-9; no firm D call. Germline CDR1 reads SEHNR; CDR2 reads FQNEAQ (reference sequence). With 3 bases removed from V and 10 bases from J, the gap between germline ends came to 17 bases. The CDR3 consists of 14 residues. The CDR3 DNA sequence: TGTGCCAGCAGCTTGTCGTTCGGCCTCCAAGCGCAGTATTTT. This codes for CASSLSFGLQAQYF.

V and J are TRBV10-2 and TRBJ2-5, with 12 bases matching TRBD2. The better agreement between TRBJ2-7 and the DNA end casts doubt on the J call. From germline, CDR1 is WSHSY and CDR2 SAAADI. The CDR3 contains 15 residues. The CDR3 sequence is CASSARGLAGYEQYF. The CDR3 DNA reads TGCGCCAGCAGCGCGCGGGGACTAGCGGGTTACGAGCAGTACTTC.

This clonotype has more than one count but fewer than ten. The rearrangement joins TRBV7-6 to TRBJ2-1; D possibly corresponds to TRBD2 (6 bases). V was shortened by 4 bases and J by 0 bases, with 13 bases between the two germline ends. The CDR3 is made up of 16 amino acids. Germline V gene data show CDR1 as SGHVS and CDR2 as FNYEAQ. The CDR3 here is CASSYPEGSSYNEQFF. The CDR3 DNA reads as TGTGCCAGCAGCTACCCGGAGGGGAGCTCCTACAATGAGCAGTTCTTC.

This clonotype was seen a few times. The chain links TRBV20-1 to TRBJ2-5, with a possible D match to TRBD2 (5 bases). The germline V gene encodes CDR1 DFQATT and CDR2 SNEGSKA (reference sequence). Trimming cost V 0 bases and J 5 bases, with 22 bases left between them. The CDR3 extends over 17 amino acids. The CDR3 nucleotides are TGCAGTGCTAGAGATGTTCGGATAGGACTCGGCCGGGAGACCCAGTACTTC. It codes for CSARDVRIGLGRETQYF.

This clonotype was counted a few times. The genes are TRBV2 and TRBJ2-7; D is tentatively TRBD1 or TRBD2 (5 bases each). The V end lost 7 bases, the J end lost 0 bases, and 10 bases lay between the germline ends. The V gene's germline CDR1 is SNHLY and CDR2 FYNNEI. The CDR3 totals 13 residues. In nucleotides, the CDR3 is TGTGCCAGCAACCGGGACGTCTCCTACGAGCAGTACTTC. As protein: CASNRDVSYEQYF.

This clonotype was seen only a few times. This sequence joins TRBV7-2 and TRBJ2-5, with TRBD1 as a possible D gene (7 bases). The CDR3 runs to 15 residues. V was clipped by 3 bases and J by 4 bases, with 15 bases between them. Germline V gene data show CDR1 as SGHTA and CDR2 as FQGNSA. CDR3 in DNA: TGTGCCAGCAGCTTCTACAGGGGAGGTGGAGAGACCCAGTACTTC. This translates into CASSFYRGGGETQYF.

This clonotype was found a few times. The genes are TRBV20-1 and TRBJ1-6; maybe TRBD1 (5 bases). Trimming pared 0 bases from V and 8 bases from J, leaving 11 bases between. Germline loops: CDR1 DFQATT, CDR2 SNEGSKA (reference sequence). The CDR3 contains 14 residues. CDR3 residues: CSARDRAEYSPLHF. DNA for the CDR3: TGCAGTGCTAGAGACAGGGCCGAATATTCACCCCTCCACTTT.

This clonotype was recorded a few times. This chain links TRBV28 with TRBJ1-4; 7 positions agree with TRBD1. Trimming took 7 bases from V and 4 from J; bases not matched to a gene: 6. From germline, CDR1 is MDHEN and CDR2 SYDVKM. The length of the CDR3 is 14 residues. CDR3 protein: CASTPDRSNEKLFF. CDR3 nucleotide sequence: TGTGCCAGCACGCCGGACAGGAGTAATGAAAAACTGTTTTTT.

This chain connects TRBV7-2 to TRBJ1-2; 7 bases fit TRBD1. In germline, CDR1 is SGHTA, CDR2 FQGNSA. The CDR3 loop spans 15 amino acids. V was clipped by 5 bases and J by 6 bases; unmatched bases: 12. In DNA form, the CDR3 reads TGTGCCAGCAGCCGATCGAGCGGGACAGAAAATGGCTACACCTTC. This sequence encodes CASSRSSGTENGYTF.

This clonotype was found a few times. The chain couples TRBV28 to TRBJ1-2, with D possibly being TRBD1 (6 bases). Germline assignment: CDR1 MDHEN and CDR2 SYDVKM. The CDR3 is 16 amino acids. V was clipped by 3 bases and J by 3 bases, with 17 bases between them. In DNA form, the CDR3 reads TGTGCCAGCAGTTTGGCGGGGGCCGAGTACCACTATGGCTACACCTTC. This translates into CASSLAGAEYHYGYTF.

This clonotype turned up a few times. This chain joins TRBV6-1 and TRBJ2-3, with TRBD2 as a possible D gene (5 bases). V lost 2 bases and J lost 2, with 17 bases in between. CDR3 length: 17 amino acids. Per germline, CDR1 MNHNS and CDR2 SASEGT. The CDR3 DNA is TGTGCCAGCAGTGAACCCGACTACCGGAATCCCACAGATACGCAGTATTTT. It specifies CASSEPDYRNPTDTQYF.

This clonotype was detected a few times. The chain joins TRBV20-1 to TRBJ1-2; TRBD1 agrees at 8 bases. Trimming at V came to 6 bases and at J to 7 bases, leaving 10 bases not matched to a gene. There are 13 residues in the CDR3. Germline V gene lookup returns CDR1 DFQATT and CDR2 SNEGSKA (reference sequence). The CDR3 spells CSARPGGDVGYTF. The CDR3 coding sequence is TGCAGTGCCAGGCCAGGGGGCGACGTTGGCTACACCTTC.

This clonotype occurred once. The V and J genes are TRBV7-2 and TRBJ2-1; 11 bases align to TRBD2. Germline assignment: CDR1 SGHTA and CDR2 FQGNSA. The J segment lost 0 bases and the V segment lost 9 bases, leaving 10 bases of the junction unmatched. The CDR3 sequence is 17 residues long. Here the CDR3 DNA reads TGTGCCAGAAGCGCCCATGGGACTAGCGGCTCCTACAATGAGCAGTTCTTC. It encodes CARSAHGTSGSYNEQFF.

CDR3 sequence (DNA): TGTGCCAGCAGCTTTACAGGGGAGCGAAGCAATCAGCCCCAGCATTTT. Amino acids: CASSFTGERSNQPQHF. The chain joins TRBV7-9 to TRBJ1-5; 7 nucleotides match TRBD1. CDR3 length: 16 residues. Per the germline V gene, CDR1 is SEHNR and CDR2 is FQNEAQ (reference sequence). The V segment lost 3 bases and the J segment 1 base; nucleotides outside the gene matches: 6.